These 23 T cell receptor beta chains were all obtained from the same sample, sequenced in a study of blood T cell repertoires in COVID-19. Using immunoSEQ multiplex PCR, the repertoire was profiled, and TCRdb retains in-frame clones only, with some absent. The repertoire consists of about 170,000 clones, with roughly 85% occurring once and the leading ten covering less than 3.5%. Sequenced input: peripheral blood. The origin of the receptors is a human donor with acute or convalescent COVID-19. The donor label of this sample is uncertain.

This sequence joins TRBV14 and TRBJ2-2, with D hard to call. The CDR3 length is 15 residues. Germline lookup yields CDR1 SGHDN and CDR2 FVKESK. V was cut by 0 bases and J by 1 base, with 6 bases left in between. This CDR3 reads CASSQELGNTGELFF. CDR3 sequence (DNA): TGTGCCAGCAGCCAAGAGCTAGGGAACACCGGGGAGCTGTTTTTT.

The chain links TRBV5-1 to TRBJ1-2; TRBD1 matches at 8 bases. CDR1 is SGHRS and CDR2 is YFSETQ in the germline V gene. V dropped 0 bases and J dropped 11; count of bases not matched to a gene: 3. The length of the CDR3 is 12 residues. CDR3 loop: CASSLANRGYTF. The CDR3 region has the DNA TGCGCCAGCAGCTTGGCCAACAGGGGGTACACCTTC.

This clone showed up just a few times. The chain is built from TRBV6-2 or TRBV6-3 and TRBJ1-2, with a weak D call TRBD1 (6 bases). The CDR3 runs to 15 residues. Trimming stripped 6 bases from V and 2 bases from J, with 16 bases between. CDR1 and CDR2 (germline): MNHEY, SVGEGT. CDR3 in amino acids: CASSPSGQTNYGYTF. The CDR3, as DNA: TGTGCCAGCAGCCCCTCTGGACAGACAAACTATGGCTACACCTTC.

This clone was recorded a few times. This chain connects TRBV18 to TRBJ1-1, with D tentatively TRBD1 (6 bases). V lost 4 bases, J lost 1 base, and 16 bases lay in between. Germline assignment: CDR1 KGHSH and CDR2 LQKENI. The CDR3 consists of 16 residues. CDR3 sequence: CASSQKYQGQNTEAFF. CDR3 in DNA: TGTGCCAGCTCACAAAAATACCAGGGACAGAACACTGAAGCTTTCTTT. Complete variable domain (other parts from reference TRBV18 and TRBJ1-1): NAGVMQNPRHLVRRRGQEARLRCSPMKGHSHVYWYRQLPEEGLKFMVYLQKENIIDESGMPKERFSAEFPKEGPSILRIQQVVRGDSAAYFCASSQKYQGQNTEAFFGQGTRLTVV.

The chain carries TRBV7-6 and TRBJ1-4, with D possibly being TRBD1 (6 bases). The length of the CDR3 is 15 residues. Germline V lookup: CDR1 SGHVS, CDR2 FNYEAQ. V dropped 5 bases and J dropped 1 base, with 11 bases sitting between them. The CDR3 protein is CASSLTGLTNEKLFF. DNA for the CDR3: TGTGCCAGCAGCCTGACAGGCCTAACTAATGAAAAACTGTTTTTT.

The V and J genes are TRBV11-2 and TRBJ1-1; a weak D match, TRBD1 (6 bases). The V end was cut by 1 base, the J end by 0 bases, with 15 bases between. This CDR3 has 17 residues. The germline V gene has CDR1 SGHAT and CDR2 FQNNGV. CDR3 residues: CASSLAQGSYMNTEAFF. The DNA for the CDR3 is TGTGCCAGCAGCTTAGCACAGGGAAGTTACATGAACACTGAAGCTTTCTTT.

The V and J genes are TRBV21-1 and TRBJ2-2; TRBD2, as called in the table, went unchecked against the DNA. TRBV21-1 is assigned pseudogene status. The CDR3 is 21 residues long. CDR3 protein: CASSLNPGRLAGGPSTGELFF. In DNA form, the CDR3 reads TGTGCCAGCAGCCTAAACCCCGGCAGACTAGCGGGGGGGCCAAGCACCGGGGAGCTGTTTTTT.

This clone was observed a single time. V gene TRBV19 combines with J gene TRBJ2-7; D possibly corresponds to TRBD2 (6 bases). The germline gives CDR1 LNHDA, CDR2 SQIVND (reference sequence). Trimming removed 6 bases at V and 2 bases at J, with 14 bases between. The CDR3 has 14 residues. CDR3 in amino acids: CASSPGRSPYEQYF. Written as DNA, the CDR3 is TGTGCCAGTAGCCCGGGGAGGTCCCCCTACGAGCAGTACTTC.

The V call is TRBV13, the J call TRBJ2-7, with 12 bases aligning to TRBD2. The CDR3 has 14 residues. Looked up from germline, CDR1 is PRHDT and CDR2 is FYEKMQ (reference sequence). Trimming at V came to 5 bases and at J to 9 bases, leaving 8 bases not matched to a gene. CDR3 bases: TGTGCCAGCAGCCTCGGACTAGCGGGGCCCTCGCAGTACTTC. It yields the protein CASSLGLAGPSQYF.

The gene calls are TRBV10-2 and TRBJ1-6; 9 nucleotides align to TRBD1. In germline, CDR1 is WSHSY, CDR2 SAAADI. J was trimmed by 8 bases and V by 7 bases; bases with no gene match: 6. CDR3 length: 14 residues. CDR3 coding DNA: TGCGCCAGCACCGGACAGGGGTTGTATTCACCCCTCCACTTT. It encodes CASTGQGLYSPLHF.

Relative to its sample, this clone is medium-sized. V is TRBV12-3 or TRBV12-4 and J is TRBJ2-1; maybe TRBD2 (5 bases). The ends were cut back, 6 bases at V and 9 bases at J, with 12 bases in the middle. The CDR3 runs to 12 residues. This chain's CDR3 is CASSSGLVEQFF. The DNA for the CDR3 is TGTGCCAGCAGCTCTGGACTCGTTGAGCAGTTCTTC.

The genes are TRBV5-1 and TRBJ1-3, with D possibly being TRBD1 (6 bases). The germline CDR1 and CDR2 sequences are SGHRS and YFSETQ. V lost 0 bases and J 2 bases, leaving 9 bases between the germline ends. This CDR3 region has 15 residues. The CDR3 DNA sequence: TGCGCCAGCAGCTTGGGACAGGCTACTGGAAACACCATATATTTT. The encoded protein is CASSLGQATGNTIYF.

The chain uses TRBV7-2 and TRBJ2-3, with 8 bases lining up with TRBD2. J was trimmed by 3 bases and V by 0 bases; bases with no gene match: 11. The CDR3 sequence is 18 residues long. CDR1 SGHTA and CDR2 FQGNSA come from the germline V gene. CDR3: CASSLAPTSAGPTDTQYF. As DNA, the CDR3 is TGTGCCAGCAGCTTAGCCCCGACTAGCGCGGGCCCTACAGATACGCAGTATTTT. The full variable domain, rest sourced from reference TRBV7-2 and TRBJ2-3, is GAGVSQSPSNKVTEKGKDVELRCDPISGHTALYWYRQSLGQGLEFLIYFQGNSAPDKSGLPSDRFSAERTGGSVSTLTIQRTQQEDSAVYLCASSLAPTSAGPTDTQYFGPGTRLTVL.

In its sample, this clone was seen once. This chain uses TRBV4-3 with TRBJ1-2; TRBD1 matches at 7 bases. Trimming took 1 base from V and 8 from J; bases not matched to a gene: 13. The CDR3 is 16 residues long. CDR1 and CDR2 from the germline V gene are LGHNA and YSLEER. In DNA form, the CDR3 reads TGCGCCAGCAGCCAAGTTTTAACAGGGGCCGTGTGGGGCTACACCTTC. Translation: CASSQVLTGAVWGYTF.

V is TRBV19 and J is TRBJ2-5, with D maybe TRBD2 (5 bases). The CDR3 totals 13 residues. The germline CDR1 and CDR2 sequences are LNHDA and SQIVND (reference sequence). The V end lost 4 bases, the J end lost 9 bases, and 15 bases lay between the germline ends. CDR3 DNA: TGTGCCAGTAGTACTCGACGGGATGGGGCCCAGTACTTC. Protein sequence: CASSTRRDGAQYF.

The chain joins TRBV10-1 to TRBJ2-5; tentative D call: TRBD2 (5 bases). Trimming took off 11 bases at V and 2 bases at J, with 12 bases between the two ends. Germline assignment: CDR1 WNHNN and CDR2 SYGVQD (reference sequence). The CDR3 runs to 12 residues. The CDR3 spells CAAGLLQETQYF. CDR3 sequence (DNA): TGCGCCGCTGGACTGTTACAAGAGACCCAGTACTTC.

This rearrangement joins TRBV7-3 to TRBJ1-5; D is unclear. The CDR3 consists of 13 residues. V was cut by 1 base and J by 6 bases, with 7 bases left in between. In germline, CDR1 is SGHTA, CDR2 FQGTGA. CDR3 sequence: CASSLMSGQPQHF. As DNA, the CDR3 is TGTGCCAGCAGCTTAATGTCCGGTCAGCCCCAGCATTTT.

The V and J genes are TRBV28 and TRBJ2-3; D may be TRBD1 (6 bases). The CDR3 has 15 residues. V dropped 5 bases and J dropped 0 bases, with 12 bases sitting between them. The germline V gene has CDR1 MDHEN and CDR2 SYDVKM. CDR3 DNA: TGTGCCAGCAGTCCTCCACAGGGAAGCACAGATACGCAGTATTTT. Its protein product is CASSPPQGSTDTQYF.

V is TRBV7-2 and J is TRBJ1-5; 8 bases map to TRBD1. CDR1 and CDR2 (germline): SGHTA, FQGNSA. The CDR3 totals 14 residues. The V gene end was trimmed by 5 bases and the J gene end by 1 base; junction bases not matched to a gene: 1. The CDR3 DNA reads TGTGCCAGCAGCCGGACAGGGAGCAATCAGCCCCAGCATTTT. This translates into CASSRTGSNQPQHF. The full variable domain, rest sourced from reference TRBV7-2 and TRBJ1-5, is GAGVSQSPSNKVTEKGKDVELRCDPISGHTALYWYRQSLGQGLEFLIYFQGNSAPDKSGLPSDRFSAERTGGSVSTLTIQRTQQEDSAVYLCASSRTGSNQPQHFGDGTRLSIL.

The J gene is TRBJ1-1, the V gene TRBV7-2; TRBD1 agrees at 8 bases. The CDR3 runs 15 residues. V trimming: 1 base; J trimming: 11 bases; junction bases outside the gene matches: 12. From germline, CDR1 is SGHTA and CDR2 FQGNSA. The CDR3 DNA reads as TGTGCCAGCAGCTTAGGGGACAGGCGGTCGTGGGAGGCTTTCTTT. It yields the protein CASSLGDRRSWEAFF.

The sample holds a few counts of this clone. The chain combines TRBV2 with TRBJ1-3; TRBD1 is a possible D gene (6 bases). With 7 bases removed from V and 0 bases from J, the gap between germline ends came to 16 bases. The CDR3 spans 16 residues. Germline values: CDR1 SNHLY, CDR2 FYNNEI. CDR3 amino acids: CASTFGGARSGNTIYF. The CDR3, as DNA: TGTGCCAGCACCTTTGGGGGGGCGCGCTCTGGAAACACCATATATTTT. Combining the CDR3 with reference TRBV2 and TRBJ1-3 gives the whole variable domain EPEVTQTPSHQVTQMGQEVILRCVPISNHLYFYWYRQILGQKVEFLVSFYNNEISEKSEIFDDQFSVERPDGSNFTLKIRSTKLEDSAMYFCASTFGGARSGNTIYFGEGSWLTVV.

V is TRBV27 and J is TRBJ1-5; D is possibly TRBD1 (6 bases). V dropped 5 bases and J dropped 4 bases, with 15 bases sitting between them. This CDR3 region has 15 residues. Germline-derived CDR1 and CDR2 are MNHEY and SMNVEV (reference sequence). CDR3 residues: CASSPTRDINQPQHF. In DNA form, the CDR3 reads TGTGCCAGCAGTCCCACCCGGGACATTAATCAGCCCCAGCATTTT.

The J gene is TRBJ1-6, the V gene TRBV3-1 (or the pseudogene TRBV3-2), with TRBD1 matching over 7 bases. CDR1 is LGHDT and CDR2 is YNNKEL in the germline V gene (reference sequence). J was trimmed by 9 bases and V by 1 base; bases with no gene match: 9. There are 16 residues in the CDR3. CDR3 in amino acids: CASSQGVGGIGSPLHF. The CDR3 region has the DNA TGTGCCAGCAGCCAAGGGGTAGGGGGCATTGGTTCACCCCTCCACTTT.